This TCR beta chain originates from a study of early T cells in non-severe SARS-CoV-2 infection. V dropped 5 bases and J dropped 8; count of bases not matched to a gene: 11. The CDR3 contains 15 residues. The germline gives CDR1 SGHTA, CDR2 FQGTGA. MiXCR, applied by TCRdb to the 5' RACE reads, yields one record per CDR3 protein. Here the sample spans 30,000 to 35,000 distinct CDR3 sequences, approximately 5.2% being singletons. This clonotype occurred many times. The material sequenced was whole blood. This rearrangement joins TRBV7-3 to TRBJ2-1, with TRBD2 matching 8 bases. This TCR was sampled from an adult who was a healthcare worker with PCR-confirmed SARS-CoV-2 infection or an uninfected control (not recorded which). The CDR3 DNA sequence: TGTGCCAGCAGCCCACTAGCGGCCCCCATGGATGAGCAGTTCTTC. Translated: CASSPLAAPMDEQFF.